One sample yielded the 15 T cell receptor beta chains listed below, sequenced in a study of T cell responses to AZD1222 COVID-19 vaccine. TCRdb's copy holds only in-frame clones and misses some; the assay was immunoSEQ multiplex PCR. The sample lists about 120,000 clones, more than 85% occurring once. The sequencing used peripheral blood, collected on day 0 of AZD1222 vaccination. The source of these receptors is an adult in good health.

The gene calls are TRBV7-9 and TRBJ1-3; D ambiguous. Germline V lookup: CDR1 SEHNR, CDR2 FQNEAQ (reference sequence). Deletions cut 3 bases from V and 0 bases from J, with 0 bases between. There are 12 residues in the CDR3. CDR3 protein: CASSFSGNTIYF. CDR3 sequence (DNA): TGTGCCAGCAGCTTCTCTGGAAACACCATATATTTT.

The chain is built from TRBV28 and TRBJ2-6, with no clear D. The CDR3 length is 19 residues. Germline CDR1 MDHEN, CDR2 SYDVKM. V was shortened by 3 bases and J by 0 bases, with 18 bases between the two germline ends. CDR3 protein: CASSFHPAAKDSGANVLTF. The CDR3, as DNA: TGTGCCAGCAGTTTCCACCCCGCAGCCAAAGACTCTGGGGCCAACGTCCTGACTTTC.

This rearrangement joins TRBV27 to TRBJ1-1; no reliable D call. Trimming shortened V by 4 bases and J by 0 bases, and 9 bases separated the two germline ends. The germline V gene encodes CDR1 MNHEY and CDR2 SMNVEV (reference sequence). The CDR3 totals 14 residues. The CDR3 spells CASSWNSMNTEAFF. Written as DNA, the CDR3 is TGTGCCAGCAGTTGGAACAGTATGAACACTGAAGCTTTCTTT.

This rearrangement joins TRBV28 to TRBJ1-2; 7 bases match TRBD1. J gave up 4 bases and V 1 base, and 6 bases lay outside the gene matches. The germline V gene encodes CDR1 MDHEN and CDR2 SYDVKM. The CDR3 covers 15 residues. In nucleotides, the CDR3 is TGTGCCAGCAGTTTATTACCCGACAGGGCCTATGGCTACACCTTC. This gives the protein CASSLLPDRAYGYTF.

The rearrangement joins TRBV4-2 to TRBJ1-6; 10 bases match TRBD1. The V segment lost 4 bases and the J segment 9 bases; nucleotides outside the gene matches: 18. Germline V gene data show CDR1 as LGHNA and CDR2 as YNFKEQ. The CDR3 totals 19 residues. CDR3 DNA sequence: TGTGCCAGCAGCCTTCTCTTAAGGAACCCGGGACAGGGGAGTTCACCCCTCCACTTT. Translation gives CASSLLLRNPGQGSSPLHF.

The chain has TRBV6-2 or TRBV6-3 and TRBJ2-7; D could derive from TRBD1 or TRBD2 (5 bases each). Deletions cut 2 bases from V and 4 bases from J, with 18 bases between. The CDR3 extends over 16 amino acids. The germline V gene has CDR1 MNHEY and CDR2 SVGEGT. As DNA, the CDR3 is TGTGCCAGCAGTTACAGGGACCGTCTCGGTTCTTACGAGCAGTACTTC. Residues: CASSYRDRLGSYEQYF.

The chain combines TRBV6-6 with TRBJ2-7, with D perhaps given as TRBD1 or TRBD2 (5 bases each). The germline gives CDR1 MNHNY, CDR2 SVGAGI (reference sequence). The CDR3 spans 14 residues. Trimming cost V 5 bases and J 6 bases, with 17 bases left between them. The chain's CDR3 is CASSNGASPAEQYF. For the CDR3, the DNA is TGTGCCAGCAGTAACGGGGCCAGCCCCGCCGAGCAGTACTTC.

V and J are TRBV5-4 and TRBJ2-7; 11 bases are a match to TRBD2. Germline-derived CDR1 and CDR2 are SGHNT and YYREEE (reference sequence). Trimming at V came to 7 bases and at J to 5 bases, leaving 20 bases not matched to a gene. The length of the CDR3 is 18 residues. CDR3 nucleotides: TGTGCCAGCCAAATAACGACTAGCGGGGCGAGGGGAGGCCACGAGCAGTACTTC. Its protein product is CASQITTSGARGGHEQYF.

The CDR3 reads CASSDLDREGNTIYF. CDR3 nucleotide sequence: TGTGCCAGCAGCGACCTCGACAGGGAGGGAAACACCATATATTTT. The rearrangement links TRBV9 to TRBJ1-3, with TRBD1 matching over 7 bases. J lost 4 bases, V lost 3 bases, and 7 bases had no gene match. The CDR3 length is 15 residues. The V gene's germline CDR1 is SGDLS and CDR2 YYNGEE.

CDR3 amino acids: CASSLVGTGLSPLHF. The CDR3 nucleotides are TGTGCCAGCAGCTTAGTCGGGACAGGGCTTTCACCCCTCCACTTT. The V and J genes are TRBV7-2 and TRBJ1-6; 9 nucleotides agree with TRBD1. This CDR3 is 15 amino acids long. J was trimmed by 9 bases and V by 1 base; bases with no gene match: 4. The germline CDR1 and CDR2 sequences are SGHTA and FQGNSA.

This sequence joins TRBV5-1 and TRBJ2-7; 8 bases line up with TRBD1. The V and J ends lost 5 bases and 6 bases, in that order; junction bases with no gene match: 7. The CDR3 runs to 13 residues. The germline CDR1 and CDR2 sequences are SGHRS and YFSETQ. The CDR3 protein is CASRTGQGLEQYF. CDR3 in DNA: TGCGCCAGCAGGACCGGACAGGGTCTCGAGCAGTACTTC.

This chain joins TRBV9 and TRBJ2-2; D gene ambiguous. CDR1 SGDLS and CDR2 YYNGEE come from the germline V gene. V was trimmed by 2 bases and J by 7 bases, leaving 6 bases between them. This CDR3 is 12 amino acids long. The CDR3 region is CASSVSGGELFF. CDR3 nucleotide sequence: TGTGCCAGCAGCGTCTCGGGCGGGGAGCTGTTTTTT.

The CDR3 DNA sequence: TGTGCCAGCAGCTTAATGGGTGGGCCAGATACGCAGTATTTT. The encoded protein is CASSLMGGPDTQYF. The genes are TRBV11-2 and TRBJ2-3; D uncertain. V was pared by 2 bases and J by 4 bases, with 10 bases between. The V gene's germline CDR1 is SGHAT and CDR2 FQNNGV. The CDR3 length is 14 residues.

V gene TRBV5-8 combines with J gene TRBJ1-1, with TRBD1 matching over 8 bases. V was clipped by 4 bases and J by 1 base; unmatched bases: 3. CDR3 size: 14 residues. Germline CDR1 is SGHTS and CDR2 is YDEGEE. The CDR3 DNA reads TGTGCCAGCAGCGACAGGGGTCGGAACACTGAAGCTTTCTTT. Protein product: CASSDRGRNTEAFF.

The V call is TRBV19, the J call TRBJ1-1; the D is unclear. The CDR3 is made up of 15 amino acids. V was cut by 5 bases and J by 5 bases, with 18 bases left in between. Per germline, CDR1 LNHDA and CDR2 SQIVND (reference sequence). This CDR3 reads CASSGLGFRRTEAFF. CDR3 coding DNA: TGTGCCAGTAGTGGACTGGGGTTTCGGAGGACTGAAGCTTTCTTT. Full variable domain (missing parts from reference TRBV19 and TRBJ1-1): DGGITQSPKYLFRKEGQNVTLSCEQNLNHDAMYWYRQDPGQGLRLIYYSQIVNDFQKGDIAEGYSVSREKKESFPLTVTSAQKNPTAFYLCASSGLGFRRTEAFFGQGTRLTVV.